This is a list of T cell receptor beta chains from one sample in a study of OX40 agonist ivuxolimab in advanced cancers. Libraries were prepared by immunoSEQ multiplex PCR; TCRdb keeps only in-frame clonotypes and omits some of them. The sample holds fewer than 20,000 clones, roughly 80% seen once. Sample: CD4+ or CD8+ T cells sorted from blood, taken in a trial of the OX40 agonist ivuxolimab. The receptor source for this set is an adult with an advanced solid tumor such as melanoma, head and neck, liver or kidney cancer. Both conserved end residues are part of each CDR3. D genes are given only for firm matches. The listing skips clone size in some rows; elsewhere it reads once, few, many or a size class.

D gene	V gene	J gene	clone size	CDR3 DNA	CDR3 protein
.	TRBV30	TRBJ1-1	.	TGTGCCTGGAGGCCCCTTAGGGGGAGGCACACTGAAGCTTTCTTT	CAWRPLRGRHTEAFF
TRBD1	TRBV2	TRBJ1-1	.	TGTGCCAGCAGAGGGACAGCCTATGAAGCTTTCTTT	CASRGTAYEAFF
.	TRBV11-1	TRBJ2-2	.	TGTGCCAGCAGCTTCTCTAGCGTCGGGGAGCTGTTTTTT	CASSFSSVGELFF
TRBD1	TRBV18	TRBJ2-7	few	TGTGCCAGCTCACCGACAGGGACCTACGAGCAGTACTTC	CASSPTGTYEQYF
.	TRBV7-3	TRBJ2-2	.	TGTGCCAGCAGCTTGGATAGCGGTGCCACCGGGGAGCTGTTTTTT	CASSLDSGATGELFF
TRBD1	TRBV7-9	TRBJ1-6	.	TGTGCCAGCAGCTGGGGAGTAGGAACAGGGGGGAATTCACCCCTCCACTTT	CASSWGVGTGGNSPLHF
TRBD2	TRBV13	TRBJ2-2	.	TGTGCCAGCAGCTCGGGACTAGCGGGGGTTACCGGGGAGCTGTTTTTT	CASSSGLAGVTGELFF
.	TRBV10-3	TRBJ2-2	.	TGTGCCATCAGTGAGTCAGGAACCCCGAACACCGGGGAGCTGTTTTTT	CAISESGTPNTGELFF
TRBD2	TRBV19	TRBJ2-2	.	TGTGCCAGTAGTAGGACTAGCGGGAGGGTGAACACCGGGGAGCTGTTTTTT	CASSRTSGRVNTGELFF
TRBD2	TRBV6-1	TRBJ2-1	.	TGTGCCAGCAGTGAGGACAGATCCATAGCGGGAGGGTTCTACAATGAGCAGTTCTTC	CASSEDRSIAGGFYNEQFF
.	TRBV18	TRBJ1-5	.	TGTGCCAGCTCACCGGCGCAGACGGAGCAGCCCCAGCATTTT	CASSPAQTEQPQHF
.	TRBV7-8	TRBJ1-4	.	TGTGCCAGCAGCCCTCCGGGACTAGGGGATGAAAAACTGTTTTTT	CASSPPGLGDEKLFF
TRBD1	TRBV29-1	TRBJ1-2	.	TGCAGCGTTGAGGACAGGGGGCTTGGTGGCTACACCTTC	CSVEDRGLGGYTF
.	TRBV4-3	TRBJ2-7	.	TGCGCCAGCAGCCCCGGCCGGGACCAACCCTACGAGCAGTACTTC	CASSPGRDQPYEQYF
.	TRBV6-5	TRBJ2-7	once	TGTGCCAGCAGTTACTCGACCGGGTACGAGCAGTACTTC	CASSYSTGYEQYF
TRBD1	TRBV10-2	TRBJ2-6	.	TGCGCCAGCATCGGACAGGGCCATTTCTCTGGGGCCAACGTCCTGACTTTC	CASIGQGHFSGANVLTF
TRBD1	TRBV11-1	TRBJ1-5	.	TGTGCCAGCAGCCCAGGGACAGAGTTCAATCAGCCCCAGCATTTT	CASSPGTEFNQPQHF
TRBD1	TRBV25-1	TRBJ2-7	.	TGTGCCAGCAGTGAATTGACAGGGGGGGAGCAGTACTTC	CASSELTGGEQYF
.	TRBV6-1	TRBJ2-5	.	TGTGCCAGCAGTGAAGGGGTAGGAGGAGAGACCCAGTACTTC	CASSEGVGGETQYF
.	TRBV28	TRBJ1-5	.	TGTGCCAGCAGACTGGCAGGGGCAGGTAATCAGCCCCAGCATTTT	CASRLAGAGNQPQHF
TRBD2	TRBV4-2	TRBJ2-1	.	TGTGCCAGCAGCCAGGTCCTAGCGGGAGAACTCTACAATGAGCAGTTCTTC	CASSQVLAGELYNEQFF
.	TRBV4-1	TRBJ2-1	.	TGCGCCAGCAGCCCCACCCCGAGTATTCAGAATGAGCAGTTCTTC	CASSPTPSIQNEQFF
.	TRBV4-3	TRBJ2-7	once	TGCGCCAGCAGCCAAGATTCTGGACATTTTTACGAGCAGTACTTC	CASSQDSGHFYEQYF
.	TRBV5-1	TRBJ2-7	.	TGTGCCAGCAGCTTGAGGGGGGGCGAGCAGTACTTC	CASSLRGGEQYF
.	TRBV23-1	TRBJ2-5	.	TGCGCCAGCAGTCAATCTGGAGAGACCCAGTACTTC	CASSQSGETQYF
.	TRBV11-2	TRBJ2-5	.	TGTGCCAGCAGTTCGGGACATTTACAAGAGACCCAGTACTTC	CASSSGHLQETQYF
TRBD1	TRBV7-8	TRBJ2-1	few	TGTGCCAGCAGCTTGGGGACAGGGGGTGAGCAGTTCTTC	CASSLGTGGEQFF
.	TRBV14	TRBJ1-2	.	TGTGCCAGCAGCCAAGGGCCCGGCTCACCCAACTATGGCTACACCTTC	CASSQGPGSPNYGYTF
.	TRBV19	TRBJ1-1	.	TGTGCCAGTATAGACACCCAAATGGTCACTGAAGCTTTCTTT	CASIDTQMVTEAFF
.	TRBV5-1	TRBJ2-3	once	TGCGCCAGCAGCTTAGGGGGTAGCACAGATACGCAGTATTTT	CASSLGGSTDTQYF
TRBD1	TRBV14	TRBJ2-1	.	TGTGCCAGCAGCCGAGACAGGGGGATTGGGGATGAGCAGTTCTTC	CASSRDRGIGDEQFF
.	TRBV20-1	TRBJ1-1	few	TGCAGTGCTAGGGACAACACTGAAGCTTTCTTT	CSARDNTEAFF
TRBD2	TRBV11-2	TRBJ2-5	.	TGTGCCAGCAGCCCGACTAGCGGGCAAGAGACCCAGTACTTC	CASSPTSGQETQYF
.	TRBV19	TRBJ1-4	once	TGTGCCAGTAGTAGCCAGGGGAGCGAAAAACTGTTTTTT	CASSSQGSEKLFF
.	TRBV18	TRBJ2-7	few	TGTGCCAGCTCACCATACAGGCCGCCCTACGAGCAGTACTTC	CASSPYRPPYEQYF
TRBD1	TRBV19	TRBJ1-3	once	TGTGCCAGTAGGGTACAGGGGTCCCTGGCTGGAAACACCATATATTTT	CASRVQGSLAGNTIYF
.	TRBV9	TRBJ2-5	.	TGTGCCAGCAGCGTAGCAGGAGAGGGGCCCGTCGGGACCCAGTACTTC	CASSVAGEGPVGTQYF
.	TRBV5-1	TRBJ2-3	.	TGCGCCAGCAGCTTGGGAGGAATGGGAGGAGGGAGCACAGATACGCAGTATTTT	CASSLGGMGGGSTDTQYF
.	TRBV11-2	TRBJ2-7	.	TGTGCCAGCAGCTTAGCGGGCTTGGAGGAGCAGTACTTC	CASSLAGLEEQYF
.	TRBV10-3	TRBJ2-7	few	TGTGCCACCGGACAGTCTGCCTACGAGCAGTACTTC	CATGQSAYEQYF
TRBD2	TRBV6-1	TRBJ2-7	.	TGTGCCAGCAGTGAACTAGCGGGAGAGGAATACGAGCAGTACTTC	CASSELAGEEYEQYF
.	TRBV25-1	TRBJ1-5	.	TGTCCGGCGGTCGATAATCAGCCCCAGCATTTT	CPAVDNQPQHF
.	TRBV7-9	TRBJ2-2	.	TGTGCCAGCAGCGTCCTAGGGCGCACCGGGGAGCTGTTTTTT	CASSVLGRTGELFF
.	TRBV28	TRBJ2-3	.	TGTGCCAGCAGTTTACCCCCGGGGGCGGGCACAGATACGCAGTATTTT	CASSLPPGAGTDTQYF
TRBD1	TRBV28	TRBJ1-2	once	TGTGCCAGCAGTCCGGGACAGGGGATCTATGGCTACACCTTC	CASSPGQGIYGYTF
TRBD2	TRBV11-2	TRBJ2-7	.	TGTGCCAGCAGCACCTATAGCGGGGGACCCTACGAGCAGTACTTC	CASSTYSGGPYEQYF
.	TRBV4-3	TRBJ1-2	.	TGCGCCAGCAGCCAAGACGTGTCAGGGGCGGGTATCCTAACAGGTGGCTACACCTTC	CASSQDVSGAGILTGGYTF
.	TRBV28	TRBJ2-2	.	TGTGCCAGCAGTCTCCCGGGGACCGGGGAGCTGTTTTTT	CASSLPGTGELFF
.	TRBV29-1	TRBJ2-2	.	TGCAGCCCCATTGGGGGGCTTAACGGGGAGCTGTTTTTT	CSPIGGLNGELFF
.	TRBV19	TRBJ1-1	.	TGTGCCAGTACGGGGGTTGAGGGCCGTTACACTGAAGCTTTCTTT	CASTGVEGRYTEAFF
.	TRBV7-2	TRBJ2-7	.	TGTGCCAGCAGCTTAGGCCCAGGAAGCTCCTACGAGCAGTACTTC	CASSLGPGSSYEQYF
TRBD1	TRBV30	TRBJ2-5	.	TGTGCCTGGAGTAACAGGGGCCACCAGACCCAGTACTTC	CAWSNRGHQTQYF
.	TRBV27	TRBJ1-1	.	TGTGCCAGCAGTTTGGGGGGGGCCTCCCCGGCTTTCTTT	CASSLGGASPAFF
TRBD2	TRBV15	TRBJ2-5	.	TGTGCCACCAGCAGAGACCCGACGGGGGGAGAGACCCAGTACTTC	CATSRDPTGGETQYF
TRBD1	TRBV28	TRBJ1-5	.	TGTGCCAGCAGGATCACCCAGGGGGGCCGTATCCAGCCCCAGCATTTT	CASRITQGGRIQPQHF
.	TRBV19	TRBJ2-3	.	TGTGCCAGTAGTCCGTCTAGTTTACCAGATACGCAGTATTTT	CASSPSSLPDTQYF
.	TRBV19	TRBJ2-2	.	TGTGCCAGTAGTATGTTCGCCGGGGAGCTGTTTTTT	CASSMFAGELFF
.	TRBV9	TRBJ2-7	.	TGTGCCAGCAGCGGACACGGGGGTTACTACGAGCAGTACTTC	CASSGHGGYYEQYF